These T cell receptor beta chains were read from a single sample in a study of cytomegalovirus exposure and HLA in healthy donors. Method: immunoSEQ multiplex PCR; TCRdb's copy keeps in-frame clones and lacks some. The table has 40,000 to 60,000 clones, approximately 95% seen once. What was sequenced was PBMCs. The receptors were gathered from a woman between 18 and 29 years old in good health and CMV-seropositive. The CDR3 runs from the conserved cysteine through the conserved F or W. Fields, in order: V gene, J gene, CDR3 length, D gene, CDR3 protein. The D gene is left open where the match is weak.

TRBV29-1	TRBJ1-4	14	TRBD1	CSVAGQGRDEKLFF
TRBV5-1	TRBJ2-3	20	-	CASSPPRGGQGNSSTDTQYF
TRBV30	TRBJ1-1	12	-	CAWSRLDTEAFF
TRBV5-6	TRBJ1-6	19	TRBD1	CASSLGTGRLESYNSPLHF
TRBV7-2	TRBJ1-2	17	-	CASSQGGRGALNYGYTF
TRBV5-6	TRBJ1-1	13	-	CASSLQWETEAFF
TRBV27	TRBJ2-3	15	TRBD1	CASSSLGQGTDTQYF
TRBV28	TRBJ2-4	13	TRBD2	CASNGAGVNIQYF
TRBV30	TRBJ2-6	14	-	CAWSGRAGANVLTF
TRBV28	TRBJ2-2	13	TRBD2	CASILSGSGELFF
TRBV9	TRBJ2-2	17	-	CASSVGFSGGNTGELFF
TRBV9	TRBJ2-2	18	TRBD2	CASSVAPGGRANTGELFF
TRBV28	TRBJ1-5	15	-	CASSWTEGWSQPQHF
TRBV5-1	TRBJ2-5	15	TRBD2	CASSTGLAAQETQYF
TRBV7-2	TRBJ2-1	17	-	CASSLARRTPSYNEQFF
TRBV11-2	TRBJ2-1	16	TRBD2	CASSSIPGLAGNEQFF
TRBV19	TRBJ2-7	14	-	CASSPGWAGYEQYF
TRBV5-6	TRBJ1-1	14	-	CASSLERVRTEAFF
TRBV7-3	TRBJ2-7	15	-	CASSQQAPLFYEQYF
TRBV7-8	TRBJ2-1	16	-	CASSLELGANYNEQFF
TRBV4-1	TRBJ2-5	16	TRBD2	CASSRLAGLLGETQYF
TRBV2	TRBJ2-1	15	-	CASQILITSPDEQFF
TRBV6-4	TRBJ1-6	13	TRBD1	CASNRGGNSPLHF
TRBV28	TRBJ1-1	15	TRBD1	CASSQQGTGVTEAFF
TRBV6-1	TRBJ2-5	14	-	CASSEGLAPGTQYF
TRBV28	TRBJ2-7	15	TRBD2	CASNLRSGRFYEQYF
TRBV27	TRBJ1-2	16	TRBD1	CASAAGQGARGYGYTF
TRBV7-9	TRBJ2-7	12	-	CASSFQGGEQYF
TRBV4-2	TRBJ2-1	16	TRBD2	CASSQDGGSGANEQFF
TRBV18	TRBJ1-1	12	-	CASSPGRTEAFF